Below are 23 T cell receptor beta chains sequenced from a single sample in a study of CD8+CD57+ T cells in acquired aplastic anemia. Profiles of TCR beta VDJ and CDR3 were generated from a genomic DNA template. TCRdb ran MiXCR on the reads and lists one entry per CDR3 protein. The sample yields about 170,000 distinct CDR3 sequences, about 48% seen once. Sequencing was carried out using sorted CD4+, CD8+, or CD8+CD57+ T cells (not recorded which) from PBMCs. The receptors originated from a human donor in good health.

V is TRBV18 and J is TRBJ1-5, with unresolved D. Trimming left V 4 bases short and J 0 bases short, with 10 bases between. CDR1 and CDR2 from the germline V gene are KGHSH and LQKENI. The CDR3 is made up of 15 amino acids. The CDR3 DNA follows: TGTGCCAGCTCACTGACAACCCTTAGCAATCAGCCCCAGCATTTT. Its translation is CASSLTTLSNQPQHF.

V usage is TRBV19 and J usage is TRBJ2-1; D is possibly TRBD2 (7 bases). V lost 3 bases, J lost 0 bases, and 12 bases lay in between. The germline gives CDR1 LNHDA, CDR2 SQIVND (reference sequence). There are 16 residues in the CDR3. CDR3 sequence: CASSIGGRISYNEQFF. The CDR3 coding sequence is TGTGCCAGTAGTATCGGGGGGCGTATCTCCTACAATGAGCAGTTCTTC.

This clonotype was counted many times. The chain has TRBV19 and TRBJ1-1, with D hard to call. Germline V gene lookup returns CDR1 LNHDA and CDR2 SQIVND (reference sequence). CDR3 length: 15 amino acids. Between the trimmed V and J ends, which lost 1 base and 1 base, there was a span of 10 bases. CDR3 nucleotide sequence: TGTGCCAGTAGTATAGGGTCGGTAGCGAACACTGAAGCTTTCTTT. Its protein product is CASSIGSVANTEAFF.

There are many counts of this clonotype. This chain uses TRBV19 with TRBJ2-7; tentatively, D is TRBD2 (5 bases). V gave up 1 base and J gave up 4 bases, with 14 bases separating them. This CDR3 is 15 amino acids long. The germline V gene encodes CDR1 LNHDA and CDR2 SQIVND (reference sequence). CDR3 coding DNA: TGTGCCAGTAGTATAGGAGGGTCCGGGGTATACGAGCAGTACTTC. Residues: CASSIGGSGVYEQYF.

This clonotype was seen a few times. A much larger clone lies a single base off, so this may be a read error. The chain couples TRBV5-1 to TRBJ2-1; D is unresolved. CDR1 is SGHRS, CDR2 YFSETQ, per germline. Trimming shortened V by 3 bases and J by 5 bases, and 15 bases separated the two germline ends. The CDR3 loop spans 15 amino acids. The CDR3 sequence: CASSSTAAGDNEQFF. The CDR3 DNA follows: TGCGCCAGCAGCTCGACCGCCGCTGGGGACAATGAGCAGTTCTTC. The full variable domain, in which reference TRBV5-1 and TRBJ2-1 provide the parts outside the CDR3, is KAGVTQTPRYLIKTRGQQVTLSCSPISGHRSVSWYQQTPGQGLQFLFEYFSETQRNKGNFPGRFSGRQFSNSRSEMNVSTLELGDSALYLCASSSTAAGDNEQFFGPGTRLTVL.

This clonotype was recorded a few times. Here the CDR3 reads CASSPTGLGQPQHF. The DNA for the CDR3 is TGTGCCAGCAGTCCGACAGGGCTGGGTCAACCCCAGCATTTT. The chain recombines TRBV6-1 with TRBJ1-5; 7 bases line up with TRBD1. The CDR3 runs 14 residues. Trimming removed 5 bases from V and 10 bases from J; junction bases left unmatched: 11. CDR1 and CDR2 (germline): MNHNS, SASEGT.

This clonotype turned up a few times. This rearrangement joins TRBV6-1 to TRBJ2-2; D is unclear. This CDR3 spans 13 amino acids. The V gene's germline CDR1 is MNHNS and CDR2 SASEGT. Trimming took off 0 bases at V and 1 base at J, with 0 bases between the two ends. As DNA, the CDR3 is TGTGCCAGCAGTGAAGCGAACACCGGGGAGCTGTTTTTT. Translation: CASSEANTGELFF.

The V gene is TRBV2, the J gene TRBJ1-1; D is perhaps TRBD1 (6 bases). CDR1 SNHLY and CDR2 FYNNEI come from the germline V gene. The CDR3 consists of 12 residues. Trimming cost V 6 bases and J 9 bases, with 14 bases left between them. Written as DNA, the CDR3 is TGTGCCAGCAGCCGGGACAAGATACAAGCTTTCTTT. Its translation: CASSRDKIQAFF.

This clonotype was counted many times. The V and J genes are TRBV6-2 or TRBV6-3 and TRBJ2-5, with TRBD2 as a possible D gene (7 bases). There are 15 residues in the CDR3. The germline V and J ends were trimmed by 4 bases and 2 bases, with 14 bases remaining between them. Germline V gene data show CDR1 as MNHEY and CDR2 as SVGEGT. DNA of the CDR3: TGTGCCAGCAGTTGGGCGGGGGCGGTTCAAGAGACCCAGTACTTC. Its protein product is CASSWAGAVQETQYF.

This clonotype was detected many times. The CDR3 DNA follows: TGTGCCAGCAGTACCGTGGCGGACACCGGGGAGCTGTTTTTT. It encodes CASSTVADTGELFF. The rearrangement joins TRBV6-1 to TRBJ2-2, with D unresolved. V was pared by 5 bases and J by 3 bases, with 10 bases between. CDR1 is MNHNS and CDR2 is SASEGT in the germline V gene. The CDR3 length is 14 residues.

This clonotype was picked up many times. The chain has TRBV9 and TRBJ2-3, with D unresolved. CDR3 length: 15 residues. V dropped 1 base and J dropped 0 bases, with 9 bases sitting between them. Germline V gene sequence: CDR1 SGDLS, CDR2 YYNGEE. For the CDR3, the DNA is TGTGCCAGCAGCGTACAGGCCGGGAGCACAGATACGCAGTATTTT. This sequence encodes CASSVQAGSTDTQYF.

The chain carries TRBV7-8 and TRBJ2-5, with D uncertain. The CDR3 loop spans 16 amino acids. Deletions cut 2 bases from V and 4 bases from J, with 17 bases between. The germline gives CDR1 SGHVS, CDR2 FQNEAQ. The CDR3 nucleotides are TGTGCCAGCAGCTTACACGCACTTGGACGGGCAGAGACCCAGTACTTC. Protein: CASSLHALGRAETQYF.

J is TRBJ1-1 and V is TRBV4-1; D is undetermined. Germline V gene lookup returns CDR1 MGHRA and CDR2 YSYEKL. This CDR3 has 15 amino acids. Trimming removed 1 base from V and 0 bases from J, with 9 bases in between. CDR3 amino acids: CASSQGLELNTEAFF. CDR3 bases: TGCGCCAGCAGCCAAGGGTTAGAGTTGAACACTGAAGCTTTCTTT.

This chain connects TRBV6-1 to TRBJ2-3; a weak D match, TRBD2 (6 bases). Trimming took 6 bases from V and 4 from J, leaving 14 bases between them. The CDR3 runs to 14 residues. CDR1 and CDR2 from the germline V gene are MNHNS and SASEGT. DNA for the CDR3: TGTGCCAGCAGAGGCGGGATTGGAGCAGATACGCAGTATTTT. Its translation: CASRGGIGADTQYF.

The J gene is TRBJ2-2, the V gene TRBV10-3, with TRBD2 matching 13 bases. V lost 9 bases, J lost 5 bases, and 6 bases stayed unmatched. Germline V CDR1 and CDR2: ENHRY, SYGVKD. The CDR3 length is 15 residues. This chain's CDR3 is CAISGLAGETGELFF. CDR3 coding DNA: TGTGCCATATCTGGACTAGCGGGGGAAACCGGGGAGCTGTTTTTT.

This clonotype was seen only a few times. The chain couples TRBV18 to TRBJ1-1; D is undetermined. From germline, CDR1 is KGHSH and CDR2 LQKENI. V was shortened by 0 bases and J by 1 base, with 9 bases between the two germline ends. The CDR3 extends over 15 amino acids. CDR3 nucleotide sequence: TGTGCCAGCTCACCACCGTCTCAACAGAACACTGAAGCTTTCTTT. Its protein is CASSPPSQQNTEAFF.

This clonotype was observed a few times. In DNA, the CDR3 is TGCGCCAGCAGCCCCGGACTAGCCTTCCTTAACAATGAGCAGTTCTTC. Its translation is CASSPGLAFLNNEQFF. V and J are TRBV5-1 and TRBJ2-1; 8 nucleotides align to TRBD2. Germline assignment: CDR1 SGHRS and CDR2 YFSETQ. V shed 4 bases and J 5 bases; nucleotides not matched to a gene: 11. CDR3 size: 16 residues.

The chain links TRBV10-3 to TRBJ2-7; D is perhaps TRBD1 or TRBD2 (5 bases each). Trimming left V 11 bases short and J 5 bases short, with 16 bases between. The CDR3 is made up of 12 amino acids. The germline CDR1 and CDR2 sequences are ENHRY and SYGVKD. The CDR3 protein is CAGGRAGDEQYF. CDR3 sequence (DNA): TGTGCCGGGGGTCGAGCCGGCGACGAGCAGTACTTC.

The table lists this clonotype with many counts. The J gene is TRBJ2-7, the V gene TRBV6-1; D unclear. V gave up 6 bases and J gave up 2 bases, with 17 bases separating them. The V gene's germline CDR1 is MNHNS and CDR2 SASEGT. This CDR3 is 15 amino acids long. The CDR3, as DNA: TGTGCCAGCAGCTCGATCACAAGGATAACCTACGAGCAGTACTTC. This codes for CASSSITRITYEQYF.

This clonotype was seen at least ten times. J is TRBJ1-1 and V is TRBV20-1; TRBD1 is a possible D gene (5 bases). The CDR3 extends over 13 amino acids. In germline, CDR1 is DFQATT, CDR2 SNEGSKA (reference sequence). V lost 5 bases and J lost 5, with 15 bases in between. CDR3 in amino acids: CSAHNRGGTEAFF. For the CDR3, the DNA is TGCAGTGCTCACAATCGTGGGGGGACTGAAGCTTTCTTT.

The chain carries TRBV3-1 and TRBJ1-5, with D hard to call. Germline loops: CDR1 LGHDT, CDR2 YNNKEL (reference sequence). The CDR3 is made up of 13 amino acids. V shed 1 base and J shed 4 bases, with 5 bases lying between them. The CDR3 nucleotides read TGTGCCAGCAGCCAAGGGGGTAATCAGCCCCAGCATTTT. This encodes CASSQGGNQPQHF.

V gene TRBV5-6 combines with J gene TRBJ2-5, with 7 bases lining up with TRBD1. Germline CDR1 and CDR2: SGHDT and YYEEEE. V dropped 5 bases and J dropped 0; count of bases not matched to a gene: 7. CDR3 length equals 15 residues. The CDR3 bases are TGTGCCAGCAGGGACGGGACAGATTACCAAGAGACCCAGTACTTC. Protein: CASRDGTDYQETQYF.

This clonotype has ten or more counts. This chain uses TRBV6-1 with TRBJ1-2; D not certain. The CDR3 spans 13 residues. Germline V gene data show CDR1 as MNHNS and CDR2 as SASEGT. Trimming took 1 base from V and 7 from J, leaving 10 bases between them. In nucleotides, the CDR3 is TGTGCCAGCAGTGAAGTGGCTGGCTTTGGCTACACCTTC. It codes for CASSEVAGFGYTF.